Listed here are 29 T cell receptor beta chains from one sample, sequenced in a study of shared clonotypes between healthy human individuals. Only CD45RO-negative cells positively selected for CCR7 counted as naive CD8 cells, so terminally differentiated effector memory CD45RA+ cells were excluded. The method was immunoSEQ multiplex PCR; TCRdb's version includes in-frame clones alone and lacks a portion of them. Among roughly 2.1 million clones listed, around 93% were seen once. What was sequenced was naive CD8+ T cells from PBMCs. The receptors were gathered from a young man in good health. Some clones in this sample may be carry-over from other donors' samples.

V and J are TRBV16 and TRBJ2-3, with D possibly matching TRBD2 (6 bases). From germline, CDR1 is KGHSY and CDR2 FQNENV. This CDR3 contains 17 residues. The V end lost 7 bases, the J end lost 2 bases, and 22 bases lay between the germline ends. CDR3 nucleotide sequence: TGTGCCAGCACCCCAGTAGGCCGGGAGAAAAACACAGATACGCAGTATTTT. As protein: CASTPVGREKNTDTQYF.

The chain has TRBV27 and TRBJ2-7; 7 bases are shared with TRBD2. The ends lost 6 bases at V and 2 bases at J; junction bases unmatched: 7. Germline lookup yields CDR1 MNHEY and CDR2 SMNVEV (reference sequence). This CDR3 has 14 residues. CDR3 DNA sequence: TGTGCCAGCAGAACGCGGGAGCGGACCTACGAGCAGTACTTC. It specifies CASRTRERTYEQYF.

V usage is TRBV9 and J usage is TRBJ2-7; possible D gene TRBD2, 7 bases. Germline CDR1 is SGDLS and CDR2 is YYNGEE. This CDR3 spans 15 amino acids. Trimming cost V 4 bases and J 2 bases, with 16 bases left between them. The CDR3 DNA follows: TGTGCCAGCAGCCCGGGGGGCAGGATAGCCTACGAGCAGTACTTC. Its translation: CASSPGGRIAYEQYF.

The chain links TRBV11-2 to TRBJ1-1; D uncertain. The CDR3 covers 13 residues. V lost 3 bases to trimming and J lost 1 base, with 6 bases between them. Germline assignment: CDR1 SGHAT and CDR2 FQNNGV. In DNA, the CDR3 is TGTGCCAGCAGCTTCTGGGGGAACACTGAAGCTTTCTTT. It specifies CASSFWGNTEAFF.

The chain links TRBV19 to TRBJ1-5, with unresolved D. Germline values: CDR1 LNHDA, CDR2 SQIVND (reference sequence). The V and J ends lost 3 bases and 4 bases respectively, with 13 bases between them. The CDR3 contains 15 residues. The CDR3 reads CASSMWLGGNQPQHF. Here the CDR3 DNA reads TGTGCCAGTAGTATGTGGCTCGGTGGGAATCAGCCCCAGCATTTT. Filled out from reference TRBV19 and TRBJ1-5, the complete variable domain reads DGGITQSPKYLFRKEGQNVTLSCEQNLNHDAMYWYRQDPGQGLRLIYYSQIVNDFQKGDIAEGYSVSREKKESFPLTVTSAQKNPTAFYLCASSMWLGGNQPQHFGDGTRLSIL.

This chain uses TRBV9 with TRBJ2-7, with D maybe TRBD2 (5 bases). Germline V gene sequence: CDR1 SGDLS, CDR2 YYNGEE. The CDR3 extends over 14 amino acids. The germline V and J ends were trimmed by 0 bases and 6 bases, with 13 bases remaining between them. The CDR3 nucleotides are TGTGCCAGCAGCGTAGTTGGGAGTTCGGTCGAGCAGTACTTC. As protein: CASSVVGSSVEQYF.

Notes on this clone: Other DNA sequences in this specimen translate into the identical CDR3. This chain links TRBV9 with TRBJ2-7, with a weak D call TRBD2 (5 bases). Germline CDR1 is SGDLS and CDR2 is YYNGEE. V was trimmed by 0 bases and J by 3 bases, leaving 10 bases between them. The CDR3 consists of 14 residues. The CDR3 sequence is CASSVGGGDYEQYF. The DNA for the CDR3 is TGTGCCAGCAGCGTAGGCGGAGGAGACTACGAGCAGTACTTC.

As concerns this clone: Other DNA sequences in this specimen translate into the identical CDR3. The V gene is TRBV9, the J gene TRBJ2-7, with D possibly being TRBD1 (5 bases). Trimming removed 0 bases from V and 3 bases from J, with 10 bases in between. Germline loops: CDR1 SGDLS, CDR2 YYNGEE. The CDR3 is 14 residues long. In DNA form, the CDR3 reads TGTGCCAGCAGCGTAGGGGGCACGGGCTACGAGCAGTACTTC. Its protein is CASSVGGTGYEQYF.

The chain joins TRBV9 to TRBJ2-3; D remains unclear. CDR1 and CDR2 (germline): SGDLS, YYNGEE. Trimming took 3 bases from V and 0 from J, leaving 11 bases between them. This CDR3 spans 15 amino acids. For the CDR3, the DNA is TGTGCCAGCAGCGGTATGGCTACTAGCACAGATACGCAGTATTTT. It translates to CASSGMATSTDTQYF.

Here the CDR3 DNA reads TGTGCCAGCAGCTTAGAGGGGGGTGGGACCTACGAGCAGTACTTC. This translates into CASSLEGGGTYEQYF. V and J are TRBV7-2 and TRBJ2-7; D tentatively fits TRBD1 or TRBD2 (6 bases each). This CDR3 comprises 15 residues. V was cut by 1 base and J by 2 bases, with 12 bases left in between. The germline gives CDR1 SGHTA, CDR2 FQGNSA. Complete variable domain (other parts from reference TRBV7-2 and TRBJ2-7): GAGVSQSPSNKVTEKGKDVELRCDPISGHTALYWYRQSLGQGLEFLIYFQGNSAPDKSGLPSDRFSAERTGGSVSTLTIQRTQQEDSAVYLCASSLEGGGTYEQYFGPGTRLTVT.

This chain joins TRBV28 and TRBJ1-2; D is uncertain. The CDR3 loop spans 15 amino acids. CDR1 is MDHEN, CDR2 SYDVKM, per germline. Between the trimmed V and J ends, which lost 7 bases and 4 bases, there was a span of 19 bases. The CDR3 spells CASTFLGDTTYGYTF. CDR3 sequence (DNA): TGTGCCAGCACTTTTCTTGGAGACACCACCTATGGCTACACCTTC.

This chain uses TRBV5-8 with TRBJ2-7; no reliable D call. Germline CDR1 SGHTS, CDR2 YDEGEE. This CDR3 spans 14 amino acids. Trimming cost V 0 bases and J 6 bases, with 13 bases left between them. The CDR3 region has the DNA TGTGCCAGCAGCTTGGGGCAGCGATGGGGCGAGCAGTACTTC. It codes for CASSLGQRWGEQYF.

The V gene is TRBV28, the J gene TRBJ2-1, with TRBD1 matching 9 bases. The CDR3 consists of 20 residues. The V gene's germline CDR1 is MDHEN and CDR2 SYDVKM. The V and J ends lost 6 bases and 3 bases, in that order; junction bases with no gene match: 21. For the CDR3, the DNA is TGTGCCAGCAGCTACCAACCGGGACAGGGCATTTATTTGGGCTACAATGAGCAGTTCTTC. This codes for CASSYQPGQGIYLGYNEQFF.

The chain is built from TRBV11-2 and TRBJ2-1; D is possibly TRBD1 (6 bases). The CDR3 runs 14 residues. The germline CDR1 and CDR2 sequences are SGHAT and FQNNGV. Trimming cost V 4 bases and J 9 bases, with 16 bases left between them. The CDR3 DNA reads as TGTGCCAGCAGCTCAAGAACAGGGAGCGGTGAGCAGTTCTTC. It codes for CASSSRTGSGEQFF.

The chain couples TRBV2 to TRBJ2-1; 14 positions agree with TRBD2. Germline V lookup: CDR1 SNHLY, CDR2 FYNNEI. The CDR3 spans 14 residues. The V and J ends lost 7 bases and 8 bases, in that order; junction bases with no gene match: 4. The CDR3 DNA reads TGTGCCAGCACTCCGGGACTAGCGGGAGATGAGCAGTTCTTC. The encoded protein is CASTPGLAGDEQFF.

This chain links TRBV5-4 with TRBJ2-7; possibly TRBD1 or TRBD2 for D (5 bases each). The V gene's germline CDR1 is SGHNT and CDR2 YYREEE (reference sequence). The CDR3 runs to 12 residues. The ends were cut back, 3 bases at V and 6 bases at J, with 10 bases in the middle. Written as DNA, the CDR3 is TGTGCCAGCAGCTCGGGACCAGCCGAGCAGTACTTC. It codes for CASSSGPAEQYF. Variable domain in full (rest from reference TRBV5-4 and TRBJ2-7): ETGVTQSPTHLIKTRGQQVTLRCSSQSGHNTVSWYQQALGQGPQFIFQYYREEENGRGNFPPRFSGLQFPNYSSELNVNALELDDSALYLCASSSGPAEQYFGPGTRLTVT.

This chain uses TRBV9 with TRBJ2-4; D call uncertain. Trimming shortened V by 0 bases and J by 1 base, and 14 bases separated the two germline ends. Germline-derived CDR1 and CDR2 are SGDLS and YYNGEE. The CDR3 runs to 17 residues. The CDR3: CASSVGQLGAAKNIQYF. The CDR3 DNA reads as TGTGCCAGCAGCGTAGGTCAGTTAGGTGCGGCCAAAAACATTCAGTACTTC.

The V and J genes are TRBV11-2 and TRBJ2-1; D is possibly TRBD2 (6 bases). Trimming pared 3 bases from V and 1 base from J, leaving 16 bases between. This CDR3 has 17 amino acids. Germline V gene data show CDR1 as SGHAT and CDR2 as FQNNGV. CDR3 coding DNA: TGTGCCAGCAGCTTGAGGACTAACCGAGGATCCTACAATGAGCAGTTCTTC. Translated, it gives CASSLRTNRGSYNEQFF.

The gene calls are TRBV13 and TRBJ2-2, with TRBD1 matching 10 bases. The CDR3 loop spans 15 amino acids. Germline V gives CDR1 PRHDT, CDR2 FYEKMQ (reference sequence). With 5 bases clipped from V and 5 bases from J, the junction kept 5 bases outside the gene matches. The CDR3 DNA is TGTGCCAGCAGCCGGGACAGGGGCGCAACCGGGGAGCTGTTTTTT. Its protein is CASSRDRGATGELFF.

This chain uses TRBV10-2 with TRBJ1-5; 8 bases map to TRBD1. V gave up 6 bases and J gave up 0 bases; unmatched junction bases: 4. The CDR3 extends over 15 amino acids. Germline CDR1 reads WSHSY; CDR2 reads SAAADI. CDR3 in amino acids: CASRGQVYSNQPQHF. CDR3 coding DNA: TGCGCCAGCAGGGGACAGGTTTATAGCAATCAGCCCCAGCATTTT.

This chain uses TRBV5-1 with TRBJ2-2, with a tentative D call TRBD1 (5 bases). Trimming took off 3 bases at V and 2 bases at J, with 14 bases between the two ends. Germline CDR1 is SGHRS and CDR2 is YFSETQ. The length of the CDR3 is 16 residues. The DNA for the CDR3 is TGCGCCAGCAGCTCCCTAATGGGGCCAAACACCGGGGAGCTGTTTTTT. It encodes CASSSLMGPNTGELFF.

This sequence joins TRBV5-1 and TRBJ2-7; 10 nucleotides line up with TRBD1. Trimming cost V 4 bases and J 4 bases; bases outside gene matches: 5. The germline CDR1 and CDR2 sequences are SGHRS and YFSETQ. This CDR3 contains 14 residues. Here the CDR3 reads CASSTGTGEYEQYF. The DNA of the CDR3 is TGCGCCAGCAGCACCGGGACAGGGGAATACGAGCAGTACTTC.

V usage is TRBV9 and J usage is TRBJ2-1, with 10 bases aligning to TRBD2. This CDR3 is 15 amino acids long. Germline assignment: CDR1 SGDLS and CDR2 YYNGEE. V lost 0 bases to trimming and J lost 6 bases; unmatched junction nucleotides: 3. The CDR3, as DNA: TGTGCCAGCAGCGTAGGGGGGACTAGCGTCAATGAGCAGTTCTTC. It is translated as CASSVGGTSVNEQFF.

The V gene is TRBV28, the J gene TRBJ1-1; D uncertain. This CDR3 contains 16 residues. The V end lost 3 bases, the J end lost 5 bases, and 19 bases lay between the germline ends. CDR1 is MDHEN, CDR2 SYDVKM, per germline. The CDR3: CASSFQVTDGVTEAFF. The CDR3 nucleotides are TGTGCCAGCAGTTTTCAGGTTACGGATGGTGTTACTGAAGCTTTCTTT. Looking up the rest from reference TRBV28 and TRBJ1-1 gives the full variable domain: DVKVTQSSRYLVKRTGEKVFLECVQDMDHENMFWYRQDPGLGLRLIYFSYDVKMKEKGDIPEGYSVSREKKERFSLILESASTNQTSMYLCASSFQVTDGVTEAFFGQGTRLTVV.

This clone was seen only once. This chain joins TRBV27 and TRBJ1-2; 9 bases line up with TRBD1. Per germline, CDR1 MNHEY and CDR2 SMNVEV (reference sequence). V gave up 6 bases and J gave up 4 bases; unmatched junction bases: 9. This CDR3 has 15 residues. CDR3: CASSPTGQGAYGYTF. The CDR3 nucleotides read TGTGCCAGCAGCCCCACGGGACAGGGAGCCTATGGCTACACCTTC.

The CDR3 loop is CASSHPGGFGTEAFF. The CDR3 nucleotides read TGTGCCAGCAGTCACCCTGGGGGGTTCGGCACTGAAGCTTTCTTT. This chain links TRBV6-6 with TRBJ1-1, with a tentative D call TRBD1 (5 bases). Germline CDR1 and CDR2: MNHNY and SVGAGI (reference sequence). V lost 5 bases to trimming and J lost 4 bases, with 17 bases between them. The CDR3 sequence is 15 residues long.

The genes are TRBV4-2 and TRBJ2-7, with TRBD1 matching over 10 bases. J gave up 2 bases and V 4 bases, and 11 bases lay outside the gene matches. The CDR3 is made up of 17 amino acids. The germline V gene has CDR1 LGHNA and CDR2 YNFKEQ. CDR3 residues: CASSLEFTGTGAYEQYF. In DNA, the CDR3 is TGTGCCAGCAGCCTAGAATTTACCGGGACAGGGGCCTACGAGCAGTACTTC.

This clone occurred once. The chain is built from TRBV30 and TRBJ1-1, with D unclear. V shed 3 bases and J shed 0 bases, with 17 bases lying between them. The CDR3 is made up of 16 amino acids. The V gene's germline CDR1 is GTSNPN and CDR2 SVGIG (reference sequence). CDR3 in DNA: TGTGCCTGGAGACCGGGGATCTGGGGATTGAACACTGAAGCTTTCTTT. This gives the protein CAWRPGIWGLNTEAFF.

This clone was counted a single time. The chain couples TRBV27 to TRBJ2-1; the D gene is possibly TRBD1 (5 bases). The ends were cut back, 6 bases at V and 0 bases at J, with 12 bases in the middle. The CDR3 contains 15 residues. Germline CDR1 and CDR2: MNHEY and SMNVEV (reference sequence). CDR3 nucleotide sequence: TGTGCCAGCAGCGACCAGGGCCTCTCCTACAATGAGCAGTTCTTC. Translating gives CASSDQGLSYNEQFF.